This T cell receptor (beta chain) comes out of a study of cytomegalovirus exposure and HLA in healthy donors. 13 Jbeta primers and 60 Vbeta primers were used for the PCR. The repertoire was sequenced with immunoSEQ multiplex PCR; TCRdb's copy has only in-frame clones and lacks some. The sample data list 70,000 or so clones. CDR1 and CDR2 from the germline V gene are MDHEN and SYDVKM. This CDR3 contains 21 residues. V lost 6 bases, J lost 0 bases, and 19 bases stayed unmatched. Study findings and constraints: Follow-up analysis found HLA locus-dependent TCR association rates, highest for DRB1 and lowest for HLA-C.

On this clone itself: As yet, its antigen is unknown.

The chain links TRBV28 to TRBJ2-6; the match to TRBD2 covers 8 bases. The sequence was obtained from a female donor in good health and CMV-seropositive. Sequences were obtained from PBMCs. The CDR3 DNA sequence: TGTGCCAGCAGCCACCCGGGAGGGTGGACAGTCCCTTACTCTGGGGCCAACGTCCTGACTTTC. Residues: CASSHPGGWTVPYSGANVLTF.